The 21 T cell receptor beta chains below all came from one sample that was sequenced in a study of control samples from healthy donors and cancer patients. Assay used: immunoSEQ multiplex PCR; TCRdb lists only in-frame clones, some missing. Among about 180,000 clones listed, 85% to 95% were seen once. Sequencing was performed on blood. The receptors shown here come from a man in his thirties or forties in good health.

J is TRBJ1-1 and V is TRBV6-5, with a weak D call TRBD1 (5 bases). The germline CDR1 and CDR2 sequences are MNHEY and SVGAGI. This CDR3 is built from 15 residues. Trimming removed 7 bases at V and 0 bases at J, with 15 bases between. Here the CDR3 DNA reads TGTGCCAGCAACCCCGGGGGAGGGGTGAACACTGAAGCTTTCTTT. Translated: CASNPGGGVNTEAFF.

The DNA for the CDR3 is TGTGCCAGCAGTGGGGGACTAGCGGGCCAAGAGACCCAGTACTTC. Its translation is CASSGGLAGQETQYF. The chain is built from TRBV6-2 or TRBV6-3 and TRBJ2-5; 12 nucleotides match TRBD2. J lost 1 base, V lost 5 bases, and 2 bases had no gene match. CDR1 and CDR2 from the germline V gene are MNHEY and SVGEGT. The CDR3 covers 15 residues.

V is TRBV18 and J is TRBJ2-5; 7 bases map to TRBD1. Germline CDR1 reads KGHSH; CDR2 reads LQKENI. The junction had 2 bases not matched to a gene; V was cut back by 8 bases and J by 2 bases. CDR3 size: 12 residues. In nucleotides, the CDR3 is TGTGCCAGCCAGGGACAGCAAGAGACCCAGTACTTC. Its translation: CASQGQQETQYF.

For the CDR3, the DNA is TGTGCCAGCAGCCCAACCGGGACAGGGAATTACTCTGGAAACACCATATATTTT. Its translation: CASSPTGTGNYSGNTIYF. The chain employs TRBV7-9 and TRBJ1-3; TRBD1 matches 9 bases. The V gene's germline CDR1 is SEHNR and CDR2 FQNEAQ (reference sequence). The CDR3 totals 18 residues. The V gene end was trimmed by 5 bases and the J gene end by 0 bases; junction bases not matched to a gene: 11.

This clone occurred once. The chain combines TRBV7-2 with TRBJ2-1; no clear D. Trimming removed 1 base from V and 8 bases from J, with 12 bases in between. The CDR3 has 14 residues. CDR1 and CDR2 (germline): SGHTA, FQGNSA. The CDR3 sequence: CASSLVGGGDEQFF. The CDR3, as DNA: TGTGCCAGCAGCTTAGTGGGTGGCGGTGATGAGCAGTTCTTC.

The rearrangement joins TRBV29-1 to TRBJ1-4; maybe TRBD1 (5 bases). V was shortened by 6 bases and J by 7 bases, with 15 bases between the two germline ends. The CDR3 runs 13 residues. Germline V gene lookup returns CDR1 SQVTM and CDR2 ANQGSEA. The CDR3 bases are TGCAGCGTGGGGGACCTGAAGACTGAAAAACTGTTTTTT. Its protein is CSVGDLKTEKLFF.

The chain carries TRBV5-6 and TRBJ2-7; 12 bases are shared with TRBD2. V trimming: 0 bases; J trimming: 3 bases; junction bases outside the gene matches: 4. Looked up from germline, CDR1 is SGHDT and CDR2 is YYEEEE. The CDR3 runs 16 residues. CDR3 protein: CASSLGLAGVVYEQYF. Here the CDR3 DNA reads TGTGCCAGCAGCTTGGGACTAGCGGGGGTCGTCTACGAGCAGTACTTC.

V usage is TRBV15 and J usage is TRBJ1-1; D gene uncertain. In germline, CDR1 is LNHNV, CDR2 YYDKDF (reference sequence). The CDR3 loop spans 14 amino acids. V gave up 0 bases and J gave up 4 bases, with 9 bases separating them. CDR3 DNA: TGTGCCACCAGCAGAGATTTTCGGGTCACTGAAGCTTTCTTT. The encoded protein is CATSRDFRVTEAFF.

The genes are TRBV5-1 and TRBJ2-7; D unclear. Germline loops: CDR1 SGHRS, CDR2 YFSETQ. Trimming shortened V by 0 bases and J by 0 bases, and 4 bases separated the two germline ends. CDR3 length equals 13 residues. The CDR3 here is CASSLGSSYEQYF. The CDR3 bases are TGCGCCAGCAGCTTGGGCAGCTCCTACGAGCAGTACTTC.

The chain couples TRBV18 to TRBJ2-7; 10 bases fit TRBD1. CDR1 is KGHSH and CDR2 is LQKENI in the germline V gene. The CDR3 runs to 16 residues. V trimming: 3 bases; J trimming: 4 bases; junction bases outside the gene matches: 9. CDR3 amino acids: CASSPSPGQGIYEQYF. CDR3 nucleotide sequence: TGTGCCAGCTCACCGTCACCGGGACAGGGGATTTACGAGCAGTACTTC.

The gene calls are TRBV27 and TRBJ1-1; 12 nucleotides match TRBD1. In germline, CDR1 is MNHEY, CDR2 SMNVEV (reference sequence). The CDR3 loop spans 16 amino acids. With 5 bases clipped from V and 2 bases from J, the junction kept 6 bases outside the gene matches. In DNA form, the CDR3 reads TGTGCCAGCAGTGGCCGGGACAGGGGGCTAAACACTGAAGCTTTCTTT. This translates into CASSGRDRGLNTEAFF.

The chain joins TRBV6-1 to TRBJ1-1, with D tentatively TRBD1 (5 bases). The V and J ends lost 2 bases and 1 base respectively, with 8 bases between them. In germline, CDR1 is MNHNS, CDR2 SASEGT. The CDR3 has 14 amino acids. For the CDR3, the DNA is TGTGCCAGCAGTGAATGGGGGGGGAACACTGAAGCTTTCTTT. Amino acids: CASSEWGGNTEAFF.

The V and J genes are TRBV5-1 and TRBJ2-7; 9 bases line up with TRBD1. CDR1 is SGHRS, CDR2 YFSETQ, per germline. The CDR3 is made up of 15 amino acids. V shed 4 bases and J 2 bases; nucleotides not matched to a gene: 7. The chain's CDR3 is CASSRGQGVPYEQYF. For the CDR3, the DNA is TGCGCCAGCAGCCGGGGACAGGGTGTCCCCTACGAGCAGTACTTC. Full variable domain (remainder filled in from reference TRBV5-1 and TRBJ2-7): KAGVTQTPRYLIKTRGQQVTLSCSPISGHRSVSWYQQTPGQGLQFLFEYFSETQRNKGNFPGRFSGRQFSNSRSEMNVSTLELGDSALYLCASSRGQGVPYEQYFGPGTRLTVT.

The chain carries TRBV11-2 and TRBJ1-1; D not certain. This CDR3 has 15 residues. With 0 bases removed from V and 0 bases from J, the gap between germline ends came to 8 bases. Germline V gene sequence: CDR1 SGHAT, CDR2 FQNNGV. The CDR3 bases are TGTGCCAGCAGCTTAGAGTCGGCCATGAACACTGAAGCTTTCTTT. Amino acid sequence: CASSLESAMNTEAFF.

This chain joins TRBV28 and TRBJ2-7, with TRBD2 matching over 7 bases. Germline assignment: CDR1 MDHEN and CDR2 SYDVKM. There are 14 residues in the CDR3. V dropped 4 bases and J dropped 0; count of bases not matched to a gene: 3. The CDR3 bases are TGTGCCAGCAGTTCTGGCGGGAGCTCCTACGAGCAGTACTTC. Translated: CASSSGGSSYEQYF.

V gene TRBV29-1 combines with J gene TRBJ1-3, with D perhaps TRBD1 (5 bases). The CDR3 extends over 14 amino acids. The V end was cut by 4 bases, the J end by 0 bases, with 10 bases between. Germline-derived CDR1 and CDR2 are SQVTM and ANQGSEA. CDR3 in DNA: TGCAGCGTTGGGGGCGGCCGCTCTGGAAACACCATATATTTT. It specifies CSVGGGRSGNTIYF.

The rearrangement links TRBV24-1 to TRBJ2-5, with D maybe TRBD2 (6 bases). Germline V gives CDR1 KGHDR, CDR2 SFDVKD. The CDR3 runs to 13 residues. Trimming removed 9 bases from V and 3 bases from J, with 13 bases in between. Here the CDR3 DNA reads TGTGCCACCGGAGGGTATCAGAAAGAGACCCAGTACTTC. The encoded protein is CATGGYQKETQYF.

This clone was recorded a few times. The V and J genes are TRBV7-3 and TRBJ2-3, with 12 bases that match TRBD2. CDR1 SGHTA and CDR2 FQGTGA come from the germline V gene. CDR3 size: 17 residues. Trimming removed 2 bases from V and 1 base from J; junction bases left unmatched: 4. CDR3 residues: CASSLRTSGIGTDTQYF. The CDR3 region has the DNA TGTGCCAGCAGCTTACGGACTAGCGGGATAGGCACAGATACGCAGTATTTT.

This chain links TRBV2 with TRBJ2-4; 10 bases agree with TRBD2. V shed 7 bases and J 0 bases; nucleotides not matched to a gene: 6. The CDR3 is 16 residues long. Germline V gene data show CDR1 as SNHLY and CDR2 as FYNNEI. The CDR3 reads CASTGLAEVAKNIQYF. The CDR3, as DNA: TGTGCCAGCACCGGACTAGCGGAGGTAGCCAAAAACATTCAGTACTTC.

In this sample, this clone turned up once. The V call is TRBV7-8, the J call TRBJ1-4; a weak D match, TRBD1 (6 bases). The V gene lost 10 bases and the J gene lost 4 bases, with 25 bases spanning the gap. Germline lookup yields CDR1 SGHVS and CDR2 FQNEAQ. CDR3 length: 17 amino acids. CDR3 loop: CATASRGDLGDNEKLFF. CDR3 nucleotide sequence: TGTGCCACCGCCTCTAGGGGGGACTTAGGCGATAATGAAAAACTGTTTTTT.

The chain carries TRBV10-3 and TRBJ2-1; the match to TRBD1 covers 11 bases. Germline assignment: CDR1 ENHRY and CDR2 SYGVKD. CDR3 size: 13 residues. J lost 8 bases, V lost 6 bases, and 3 bases had no gene match. The CDR3 here is CAISGQGADEQFF. DNA for the CDR3: TGTGCCATCAGCGGACAGGGGGCCGATGAGCAGTTCTTC.